The clone carrying this TCR beta chain was detected only a few times. The sample comes from a study of CD8+ T cells in alopecia areata. The CDR3 is 13 amino acids. J gave up 5 bases and V 8 bases, and 6 bases lay outside the gene matches. Germline CDR1 and CDR2: MNHEY and SMNVEV (reference sequence). Following RNA extraction, reverse transcription yielded cDNA that acted as the sequencing template. The table came from immunoSEQ multiplex PCR; TCRdb's copy has only in-frame clones and leaves some out. Here the sample spans some 180,000 clones, roughly 63% being singletons. The origin of this receptor is a human donor with alopecia areata. The chain carries TRBV27 and TRBJ1-1; 9 positions agree with TRBD1. The sample here was CD4+ T cells sorted from blood, taken at week 0. CDR3 protein: CASGTGRLTEAFF. The CDR3 DNA is TGTGCCAGCGGGACAGGGAGGTTAACTGAAGCTTTCTTT.